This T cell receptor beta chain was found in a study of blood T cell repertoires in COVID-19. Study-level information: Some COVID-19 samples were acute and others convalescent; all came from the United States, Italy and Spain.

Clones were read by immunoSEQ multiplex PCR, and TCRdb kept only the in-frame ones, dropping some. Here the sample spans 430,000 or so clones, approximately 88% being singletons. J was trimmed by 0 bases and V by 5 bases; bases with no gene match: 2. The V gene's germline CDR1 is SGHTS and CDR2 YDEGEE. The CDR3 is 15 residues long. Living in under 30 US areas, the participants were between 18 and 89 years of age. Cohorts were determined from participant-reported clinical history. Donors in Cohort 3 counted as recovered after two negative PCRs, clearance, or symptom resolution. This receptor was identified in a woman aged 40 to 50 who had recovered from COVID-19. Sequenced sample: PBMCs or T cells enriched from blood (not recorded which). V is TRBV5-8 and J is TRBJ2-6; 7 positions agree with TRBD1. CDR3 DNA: TGTGCCAGCAGTTCAGGGGGCTCTGGGGCCAACGTCCTGACTTTC. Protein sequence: CASSSGGSGANVLTF. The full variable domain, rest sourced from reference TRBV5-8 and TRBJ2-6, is EAGVTQSPTHLIKTRGQQATLRCSPISGHTSVYWYQQALGLGLQFLLWYDEGEERNRGNFPPRFSGRQFPNYSSELNVNALELEDSALYLCASSSGGSGANVLTFGAGSRLTVL.